Presented here are 4 T cell receptor beta chains from one specimen sequenced in a study of cytomegalovirus exposure and HLA in healthy donors. The PCR was carried out with 60 Vbeta primers and 13 Jbeta primers. Profiled with immunoSEQ multiplex PCR; TCRdb holds only in-frame clones, not every one. The table shows 64,000 or so clones, with approximately 67% occurring only once. The sequenced sample was PBMCs. These receptors all stem from a man in his forties in good health and CMV-seropositive.

The chain joins TRBV28 to TRBJ1-2; weak D call: TRBD1 (5 bases). Looked up from germline, CDR1 is MDHEN and CDR2 is SYDVKM. The CDR3 has 16 residues. Trimming shortened V by 5 bases and J by 4 bases, and 20 bases separated the two germline ends. This chain's CDR3 is CASSTPERTGFYGYTF. The CDR3 nucleotides read TGTGCCAGCAGTACGCCGGAGCGAACAGGTTTCTATGGCTACACCTTC.

The genes are TRBV4-1 and TRBJ1-4; D gene ambiguous. With 0 bases removed from V and 8 bases from J, the gap between germline ends came to 16 bases. Per germline, CDR1 MGHRA and CDR2 YSYEKL. The CDR3 runs to 16 residues. This CDR3 is CASSQDAQTVREKLFF. The CDR3 bases are TGCGCCAGCAGCCAAGACGCACAAACAGTACGAGAAAAACTGTTTTTT.

This chain links TRBV4-3 with TRBJ1-2; possibly TRBD1 for D (6 bases). V was cut by 1 base and J by 0 bases, with 18 bases left in between. The germline V gene has CDR1 LGHNA and CDR2 YSLEER. The CDR3 runs 18 residues. The CDR3 protein is CASSQGAWDTQANYGYTF. The CDR3 coding sequence is TGCGCCAGCAGCCAAGGGGCTTGGGACACCCAAGCTAACTATGGCTACACCTTC.

The chain has TRBV27 and TRBJ1-4; 7 nucleotides align to TRBD1. Germline values: CDR1 MNHEY, CDR2 SMNVEV (reference sequence). Trimming removed 3 bases from V and 4 bases from J; junction bases left unmatched: 2. This CDR3 has 14 residues. The CDR3 DNA follows: TGTGCCAGCAGTTTCGACAGGGTTAATGAAAAACTGTTTTTT. This encodes CASSFDRVNEKLFF. Full variable domain (missing parts from reference TRBV27 and TRBJ1-4): EAQVTQNPRYLITVTGKKLTVTCSQNMNHEYMSWYRQDPGLGLRQIYYSMNVEVTDKGDVPEGYKVSRKEKRNFPLILESPSPNQTSLYFCASSFDRVNEKLFFGSGTQLSVL.